This T cell receptor beta chain was sequenced during a study of cytotoxic CD8 clonotypes in ibrutinib-treated CLL. Study-wide results and limits: Contraction or stability on treatment was seen for public clonotypes, which were uncommon.

The protocol was immunoSEQ multiplex PCR, while the TCRdb copy is restricted to in-frame clones and leaves out a portion. The sample has more than 140,000 clones; approximately 80% are singletons. V gave up 5 bases and J gave up 0 bases, with 11 bases separating them. Germline assignment: CDR1 MNHEY and CDR2 SVGAGI. CDR3 size: 14 residues. From cryopreserved PBMCs came roughly 1.8 micrograms of genomic DNA used for TCR beta libraries. With respect to this clone: As yet, its antigen is unknown.

V usage is TRBV6-5 and J usage is TRBJ2-7; the D gene is possibly TRBD2 (5 bases). This TCR came from a human donor with chronic lymphocytic leukemia. This sample comprised PBMCs, obtained after 12 months of ibrutinib treatment. CDR3 DNA: TGTGCCAGCAGTGACCCGGGATTCTCCTACGAGCAGTACTTC. Translation: CASSDPGFSYEQYF.